Listed here are 17 T cell receptor beta chains from one sample, sequenced in a study of T cells expressing NK-cell markers. TCRdb reprocessed the 5' RACE reads and keeps a single row for each CDR3 protein, giving no DNA. The sample's table shows fewer than 400,000 distinct CDR3 sequences. Sequencing used blood T cells: a sorted CD56 or NKG2C T cell subset, CD4+ or CD8+ T cells, or bulk PBMC T cells (not recorded which). These receptors all stem from a woman between 45 and 65 years old in good health.

The gene calls are TRBV5-1 and TRBJ1-2; the D call of TRBD1 rests on TCRdb alone, since no DNA is present to check it. The length of the CDR3 is 16 residues. The germline gives CDR1 SGHRS, CDR2 YFSETQ. The CDR3 sequence: CASSLLVEQFPLGYTF. Combining the CDR3 with reference TRBV5-1 and TRBJ1-2 gives the whole variable domain KAGVTQTPRYLIKTRGQQVTLSCSPISGHRSVSWYQQTPGQGLQFLFEYFSETQRNKGNFPGRFSGRQFSNSRSEMNVSTLELGDSALYLCASSLLVEQFPLGYTFGSGTRLTVV.

V gene TRBV20-1 combines with J gene TRBJ2-7; TCRdb picks TRBD2, but there is no DNA to check that call. CDR3 length: 15 residues. The V gene's germline CDR1 is DFQATT and CDR2 SNEGSKA (reference sequence). The CDR3 here is CSANPLAGGLNEQYF.

This chain links TRBV2 with TRBJ2-3; there is no DNA to check the TCRdb D call of TRBD1. The CDR3 covers 17 residues. Germline-derived CDR1 and CDR2 are SNHLY and FYNNEI. The CDR3 loop is CASSETDWGVSTDTQYF.

The V gene is TRBV24-1, the J gene TRBJ2-5; TCRdb lists TRBD2, though no DNA is available to test this call. CDR3 length: 15 residues. The germline V gene has CDR1 KGHDR and CDR2 SFDVKD. The CDR3 is CATSDPGLHGETQYF.

This chain joins TRBV29-1 and TRBJ2-5; TCRdb indicates TRBD1, and absent DNA this call remains unverified. From germline, CDR1 is SQVTM and CDR2 ANQGSEA. The CDR3 extends over 14 amino acids. The CDR3 sequence is CSVEDWAGRETQYF.

This rearrangement joins TRBV4-2 to TRBJ1-1. In germline, CDR1 is LGHNA, CDR2 YNFKEQ. The length of the CDR3 is 18 residues. The CDR3 sequence is CASSQEPSGIGGTTEAFF.

The chain combines TRBV20-1 with TRBJ1-2; the D gene TCRdb calls, TRBD1, cannot be checked with no DNA. The CDR3 runs 15 residues. CDR1 is DFQATT, CDR2 SNEGSKA, per germline (reference sequence). The CDR3 loop is CSARQTTGGRYGYTF.

The rearrangement links TRBV6-5 to TRBJ2-5; without DNA, the TCRdb call of TRBD1 cannot be checked. The CDR3 spans 17 residues. Germline CDR1 MNHEY, CDR2 SVGAGI. This CDR3 is CASSYSGRGDWQETQYF.

The V gene is TRBV27, the J gene TRBJ2-1; without DNA, the TCRdb call of TRBD1 cannot be checked. Germline V gene data show CDR1 as MNHEY and CDR2 as SMNVEV (reference sequence). The CDR3 has 16 amino acids. CDR3 region: CASSPPGVSGENEQFF.

The CDR3 reads CASSRSGANTGELFF. The rearrangement joins TRBV3-1 to TRBJ2-2. This CDR3 has 15 residues. Per germline, CDR1 LGHDT and CDR2 YNNKEL (reference sequence).

The V call is TRBV24-1, the J call TRBJ2-2; TCRdb picks TRBD1, but there is no DNA to check that call. The CDR3 covers 16 residues. Germline assignment: CDR1 KGHDR and CDR2 SFDVKD. The chain's CDR3 is CATSDFNRGTTGELFF.

The J gene is TRBJ2-1, the V gene TRBV2; the D call from TCRdb, TRBD2, cannot be confirmed without DNA. Germline assignment: CDR1 SNHLY and CDR2 FYNNEI. This CDR3 is 15 amino acids long. The CDR3 sequence: CASGSAGVLSNEQFF.

The chain combines TRBV5-1 with TRBJ2-2; the D call of TRBD1 rests on TCRdb alone, since no DNA is present to check it. Germline V gene lookup returns CDR1 SGHRS and CDR2 YFSETQ. There are 14 residues in the CDR3. CDR3 sequence: CASSSGQGKGELFF.

The chain couples TRBV6-5 to TRBJ2-5; TCRdb returns TRBD2, unconfirmable since there is no DNA. This CDR3 is built from 13 residues. Germline V gene data show CDR1 as MNHEY and CDR2 as SVGAGI. CDR3 protein: CASSRAGYETQYF.

The chain joins TRBV5-1 to TRBJ2-3; checking the TCRdb D call of TRBD2 is not possible without DNA. CDR1 and CDR2 from the germline V gene are SGHRS and YFSETQ. The CDR3 sequence is 18 residues long. The CDR3 is CASSPGLAGGPVTDTQYF.

The V and J genes are TRBV29-1 and TRBJ1-1; TCRdb gives TRBD1 as the D gene, but with no DNA this cannot be confirmed. CDR3 length: 13 residues. Germline V gene sequence: CDR1 SQVTM, CDR2 ANQGSEA. The chain's CDR3 is CSGQEDLNTEAFF.

The chain links TRBV10-3 to TRBJ1-2; without DNA, the TCRdb call of TRBD1 cannot be checked. This CDR3 spans 15 amino acids. Per the germline V gene, CDR1 is ENHRY and CDR2 is SYGVKD. CDR3 region: CAISASDRAQRGYTF.